These 10 T cell receptor beta chains were all obtained from the same sample, sequenced in a study of blood T cell repertoires in COVID-19 (TCRdb year 2020). Libraries came from the immunoSEQ multiplex PCR assay. TCRdb mirrors the immuneACCESS table, restricted to in-frame sequences. Some clones are absent from its copies; in checked studies, under half trace to an unresolved V gene, and the reason for the others is unknown. The sample table records some 230,000 clones; 84% of these occur just once. Around 3% of the sample rests with the top ten. The sequenced material came from peripheral blood. The receptors come from a woman aged 25-40 years who had recovered from COVID-19.

The count of this clone is one. V and J are TRBV11-2 and TRBJ2-7; TRBD2 might be the D (5 bases). The CDR3 length is 16 residues. In germline, CDR1 is SGHAT, CDR2 FQNNGV. Deletions cut 0 bases from V and 2 bases from J, with 14 bases between. The CDR3 reads CASSLDRLSAAYEQYF. CDR3 coding DNA: TGTGCCAGCAGCTTAGATCGCCTTAGCGCGGCCTACGAGCAGTACTTC.

This rearrangement joins TRBV7-9 to TRBJ1-4; no definite D call. This CDR3 is built from 15 residues. V lost 1 base, J lost 3 bases, and 9 bases lay in between. The germline V gene encodes CDR1 SEHNR and CDR2 FQNEAQ (reference sequence). The CDR3 loop is CASSLGDTPNEKLFF. The CDR3 DNA reads as TGTGCCAGCAGCTTAGGTGACACCCCTAATGAAAAACTGTTTTTT.

As DNA, the CDR3 is TGTGCCAGCAGCTCGGGACAGGGGGTCCCCAAAGAGACCCAGTACTTC. Translated, it gives CASSSGQGVPKETQYF. The rearrangement uses TRBV5-4 and TRBJ2-5; TRBD1 matches at 11 bases. The CDR3 is 16 amino acids. J was trimmed by 3 bases and V by 3 bases; bases with no gene match: 7. Germline V gene sequence: CDR1 SGHNT, CDR2 YYREEE (reference sequence). The full variable domain, its missing parts supplied by reference TRBV5-4 and TRBJ2-5, is ETGVTQSPTHLIKTRGQQVTLRCSSQSGHNTVSWYQQALGQGPQFIFQYYREEENGRGNFPPRFSGLQFPNYSSELNVNALELDDSALYLCASSSGQGVPKETQYFGPGTRLLVL.

This clone was seen a handful of times. The chain joins TRBV11-1 to TRBJ2-5, with 9 bases fitting TRBD2. The CDR3 consists of 15 residues. Per the germline V gene, CDR1 is SGHAT and CDR2 is FQDESV (reference sequence). V shed 5 bases, J shed 4 bases, and the junction held 8 bases outside the gene matches. CDR3 sequence reads: CASSAGTSRGETQYF. CDR3 nucleotide sequence: TGTGCCAGCAGCGCCGGGACTAGCCGGGGAGAGACCCAGTACTTC.

The gene calls are TRBV5-1 and TRBJ1-2, with D perhaps TRBD1 (6 bases). V lost 2 bases and J 1 base, leaving 12 bases between the germline ends. Germline lookup yields CDR1 SGHRS and CDR2 YFSETQ. This CDR3 comprises 15 residues. The CDR3 nucleotides read TGCGCCAGCAGCTTATCCGCAGGGGTTAACTATGGCTACACCTTC. This encodes CASSLSAGVNYGYTF.

This chain uses TRBV19 with TRBJ1-1; no clear D gene. This CDR3 contains 14 residues. Trimming removed 3 bases from V and 0 bases from J, with 8 bases in between. Germline-derived CDR1 and CDR2 are LNHDA and SQIVND (reference sequence). CDR3 protein: CASSMVGVNTEAFF. CDR3 nucleotides: TGTGCCAGTAGTATGGTCGGGGTGAACACTGAAGCTTTCTTT.

The chain has TRBV14 and TRBJ1-2, with D possibly matching TRBD1 (6 bases). The CDR3 consists of 15 residues. CDR1 and CDR2 (germline): SGHDN, FVKESK. Trimming left V 4 bases short and J 2 bases short, with 14 bases between. The CDR3 loop reads CASSLGGGRNYGYTF. Here the CDR3 DNA reads TGTGCCAGCAGCCTCGGCGGGGGCCGGAACTATGGCTACACCTTC.

The chain joins TRBV2 to TRBJ2-7; TRBD1 agrees at 9 bases. The CDR3 consists of 17 residues. Per the germline V gene, CDR1 is SNHLY and CDR2 is FYNNEI. V trimming: 4 bases; J trimming: 2 bases; junction bases outside the gene matches: 12. CDR3: CASSARLPGQGTYEQYF. The CDR3 DNA follows: TGTGCCAGCAGTGCGCGCCTACCGGGACAGGGTACCTACGAGCAGTACTTC.

Only one count was recorded for this clone. The CDR3 protein is CASSWGVSAEAFF. DNA of the CDR3: TGTGCCAGCAGTTGGGGGGTAAGCGCTGAAGCTTTCTTT. This chain connects TRBV27 to TRBJ1-1, with D maybe TRBD1 (5 bases). V lost 4 bases to trimming and J lost 6 bases, with 12 bases between them. The CDR3 covers 13 residues. Germline loops: CDR1 MNHEY, CDR2 SMNVEV (reference sequence).

The V gene is TRBV18, the J gene TRBJ2-2; 7 bases are shared with TRBD1. CDR1 and CDR2 (germline): KGHSH, LQKENI. Losses at the gene ends were 3 bases for V and 8 bases for J; bases not matched to a gene: 6. There are 14 residues in the CDR3. The CDR3 region is CASSPDRLRGELFF. In DNA form, the CDR3 reads TGTGCCAGCTCACCGGACAGGCTTAGGGGGGAGCTGTTTTTT.